This T cell receptor beta chain appears in the sequencing data of a study of blood T cell repertoires in COVID-19. The CDR3 contains 15 residues. V was clipped by 2 bases and J by 2 bases; unmatched bases: 6. Germline lookup yields CDR1 GTSNPN and CDR2 SVGIG (reference sequence). Sequenced by immunoSEQ multiplex PCR; TCRdb stores in-frame clones only, minus some. The sample carries 150,000 to 170,000 clones, around 78% recorded once. This clone turned up a few times. The sample taken for sequencing was peripheral blood. The origin of this receptor is a man older than 75 with acute or convalescent COVID-19. This chain links TRBV30 with TRBJ2-3; 8 bases align to TRBD2. Here the CDR3 reads CAWSLTSGYTDTQYF. DNA of the CDR3: TGTGCCTGGAGTCTAACTAGCGGCTACACAGATACGCAGTATTTT.